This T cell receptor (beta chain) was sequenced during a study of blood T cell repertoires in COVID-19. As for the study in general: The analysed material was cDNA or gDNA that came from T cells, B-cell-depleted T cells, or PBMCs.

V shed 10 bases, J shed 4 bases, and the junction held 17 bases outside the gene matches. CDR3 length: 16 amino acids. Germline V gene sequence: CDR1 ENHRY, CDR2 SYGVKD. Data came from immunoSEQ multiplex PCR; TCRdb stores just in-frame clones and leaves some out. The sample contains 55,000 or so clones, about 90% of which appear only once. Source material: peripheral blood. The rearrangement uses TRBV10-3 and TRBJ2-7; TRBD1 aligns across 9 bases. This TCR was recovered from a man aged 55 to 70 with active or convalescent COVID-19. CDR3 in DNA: TGTGCCACCCTACGGACAGGGGATAGAATTATGTACGAGCAGTACTTC. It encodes CATLRTGDRIMYEQYF.